The TCR beta chain under discussion was sequenced for a study of cytomegalovirus exposure and HLA in healthy donors. Study overall: In a previous analysis, nearly 120 million unique TCR beta sequences were found from 170 million or so T cells. General observations from the study: A later analysis reportedly identified an Asian-associated ancestry cluster as carrying fewer N-insertions than the 666-donor mean. Presence/absence analyses supposed approximately even sequencing depth among donors.

Nominally healthy donors provided the samples, though records likely missed some immune exposures. In this sample, this clone turned up once. The target antigen is unknown. There are 15 residues in the CDR3. Germline CDR1 reads SNHLY; CDR2 reads FYNNEI. J gave up 1 base and V 10 bases, and 9 bases lay outside the gene matches. PCR amplification relied on 60 Vbeta primers (plus 13 Jbeta primers). TCRdb's table, derived via immunoSEQ multiplex PCR, lists solely in-frame clones and lacks some. This sample has 150,000 to 200,000 clones, with 80% to 85% found just once. The TCR sequence derives from a woman between 18 and 29 years old in good health and CMV-seropositive. V usage is TRBV2 and J usage is TRBJ2-5; 10 nucleotides match TRBD2. Input material: PBMCs. This CDR3 is CATQKRGGVQETQYF. Written as DNA, the CDR3 is TGTGCCACCCAAAAGCGGGGGGGTGTCCAAGAGACCCAGTACTTC.